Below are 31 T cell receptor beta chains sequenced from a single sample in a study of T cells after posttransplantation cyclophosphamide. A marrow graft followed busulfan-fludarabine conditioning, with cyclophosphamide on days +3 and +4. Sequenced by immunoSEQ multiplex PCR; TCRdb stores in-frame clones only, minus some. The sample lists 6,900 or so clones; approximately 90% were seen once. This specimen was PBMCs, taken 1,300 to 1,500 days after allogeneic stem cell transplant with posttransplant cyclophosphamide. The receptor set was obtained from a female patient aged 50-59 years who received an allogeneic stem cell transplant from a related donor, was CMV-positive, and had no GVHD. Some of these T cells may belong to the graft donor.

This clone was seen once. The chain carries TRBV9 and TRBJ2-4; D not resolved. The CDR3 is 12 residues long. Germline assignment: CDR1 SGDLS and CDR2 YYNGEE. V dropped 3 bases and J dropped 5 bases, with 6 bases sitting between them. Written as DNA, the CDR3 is TGTGCCAGCAGCGAAAGAGAAAACATTCAGTACTTC. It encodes CASSERENIQYF.

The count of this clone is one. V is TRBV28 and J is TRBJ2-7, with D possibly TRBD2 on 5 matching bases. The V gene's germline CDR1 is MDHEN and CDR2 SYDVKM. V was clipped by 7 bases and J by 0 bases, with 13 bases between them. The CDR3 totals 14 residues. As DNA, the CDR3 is TGTGCCAGCAACCGGAGGATTTCCTCCTACGAGCAGTACTTC. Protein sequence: CASNRRISSYEQYF.

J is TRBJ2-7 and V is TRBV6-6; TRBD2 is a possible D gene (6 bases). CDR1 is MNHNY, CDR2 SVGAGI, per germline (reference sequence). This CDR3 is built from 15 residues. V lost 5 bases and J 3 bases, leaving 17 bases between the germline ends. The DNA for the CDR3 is TGTGCCAGCAGTGGCCCGGACTATCCCAACTACGAGCAGTACTTC. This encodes CASSGPDYPNYEQYF.

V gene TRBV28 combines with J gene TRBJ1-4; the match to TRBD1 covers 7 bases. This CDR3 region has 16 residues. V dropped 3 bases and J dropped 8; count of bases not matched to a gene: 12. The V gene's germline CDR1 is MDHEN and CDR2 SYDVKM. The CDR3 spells CASSFWDAGGREKLFF. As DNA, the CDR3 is TGTGCCAGCAGTTTTTGGGACGCAGGGGGGAGGGAAAAACTGTTTTTT.

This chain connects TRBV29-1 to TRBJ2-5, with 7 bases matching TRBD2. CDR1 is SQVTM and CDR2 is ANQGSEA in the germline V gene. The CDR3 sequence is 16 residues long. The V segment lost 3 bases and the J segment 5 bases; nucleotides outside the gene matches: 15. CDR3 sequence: CSVDNGAGGRGETQYF. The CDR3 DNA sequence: TGCAGCGTTGATAACGGGGCGGGCGGGAGAGGCGAGACCCAGTACTTC.

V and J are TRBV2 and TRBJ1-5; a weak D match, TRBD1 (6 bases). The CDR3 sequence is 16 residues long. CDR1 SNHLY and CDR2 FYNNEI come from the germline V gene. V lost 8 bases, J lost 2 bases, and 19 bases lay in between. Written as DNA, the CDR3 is TGTGCCAGCGGGGGGGGACGGGGGGCGGGCAATCAGCCCCAGCATTTT. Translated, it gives CASGGGRGAGNQPQHF.

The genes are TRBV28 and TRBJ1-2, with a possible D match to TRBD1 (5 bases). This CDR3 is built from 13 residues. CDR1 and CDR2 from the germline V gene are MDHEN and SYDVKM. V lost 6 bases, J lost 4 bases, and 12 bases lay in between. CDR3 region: CASSPQTVYGYTF. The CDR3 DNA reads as TGTGCCAGCAGCCCCCAGACAGTCTATGGCTACACCTTC.

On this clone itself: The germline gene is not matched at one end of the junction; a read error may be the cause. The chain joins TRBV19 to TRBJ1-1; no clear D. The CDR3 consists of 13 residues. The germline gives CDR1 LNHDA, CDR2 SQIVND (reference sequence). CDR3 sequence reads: CASRIGPNTEAFF. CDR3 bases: TGTGCCAGTAGGATAGGGCCGAACACTGAAGCTTTCTTT.

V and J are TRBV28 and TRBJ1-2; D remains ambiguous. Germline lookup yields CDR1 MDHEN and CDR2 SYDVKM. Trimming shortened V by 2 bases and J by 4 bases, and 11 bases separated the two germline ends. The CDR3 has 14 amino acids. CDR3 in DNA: TGTGCCAGCAGTTTACCCTCGACGGGCTATGGCTACACCTTC. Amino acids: CASSLPSTGYGYTF.

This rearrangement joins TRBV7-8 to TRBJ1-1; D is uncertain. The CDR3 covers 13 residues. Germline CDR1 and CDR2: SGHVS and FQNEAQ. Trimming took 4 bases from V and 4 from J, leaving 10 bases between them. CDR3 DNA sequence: TGTGCCAGCAGCTCATACTGGAGCACTGAAGCTTTCTTT. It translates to CASSSYWSTEAFF.

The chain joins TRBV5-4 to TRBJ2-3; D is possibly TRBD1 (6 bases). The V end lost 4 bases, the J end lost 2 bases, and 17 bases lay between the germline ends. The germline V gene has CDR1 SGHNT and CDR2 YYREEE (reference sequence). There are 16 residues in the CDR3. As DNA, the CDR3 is TGTGCCAGCAGCCTTTACAGGGATTCCCCCACAGATACGCAGTATTTT. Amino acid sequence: CASSLYRDSPTDTQYF.

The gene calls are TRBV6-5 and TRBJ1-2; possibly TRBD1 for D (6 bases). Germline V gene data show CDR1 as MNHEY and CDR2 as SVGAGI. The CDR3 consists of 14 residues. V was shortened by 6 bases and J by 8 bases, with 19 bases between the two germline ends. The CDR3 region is CASRPQGYPEGYTF. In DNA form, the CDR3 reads TGTGCCAGCAGGCCTCAGGGGTATCCTGAAGGCTACACCTTC.

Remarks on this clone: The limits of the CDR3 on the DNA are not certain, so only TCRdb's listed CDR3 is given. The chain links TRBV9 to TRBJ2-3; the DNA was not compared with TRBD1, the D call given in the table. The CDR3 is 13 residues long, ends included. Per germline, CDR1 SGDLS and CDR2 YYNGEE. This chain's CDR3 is CASSVGVGTDAYF.

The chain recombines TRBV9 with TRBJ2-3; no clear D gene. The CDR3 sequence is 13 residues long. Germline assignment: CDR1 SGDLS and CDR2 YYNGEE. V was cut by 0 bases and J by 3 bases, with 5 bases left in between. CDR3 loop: CASSVVTTDTQYF. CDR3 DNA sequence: TGTGCCAGCAGCGTAGTGACAACAGATACGCAGTATTTT.

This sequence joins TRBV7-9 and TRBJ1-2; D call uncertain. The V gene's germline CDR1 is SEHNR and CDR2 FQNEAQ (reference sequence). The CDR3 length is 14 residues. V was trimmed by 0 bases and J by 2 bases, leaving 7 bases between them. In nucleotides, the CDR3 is TGTGCCAGCAGCTTAGCGCCCCGGAACTATGGCTACACCTTC. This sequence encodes CASSLAPRNYGYTF.

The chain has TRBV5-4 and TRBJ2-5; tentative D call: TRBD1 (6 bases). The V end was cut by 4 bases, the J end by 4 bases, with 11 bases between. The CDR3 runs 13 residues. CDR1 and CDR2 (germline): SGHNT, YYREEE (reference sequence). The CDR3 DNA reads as TGTGCCAGCAGCCCCGGACAGCCAGAGACCCAGTACTTC. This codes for CASSPGQPETQYF.

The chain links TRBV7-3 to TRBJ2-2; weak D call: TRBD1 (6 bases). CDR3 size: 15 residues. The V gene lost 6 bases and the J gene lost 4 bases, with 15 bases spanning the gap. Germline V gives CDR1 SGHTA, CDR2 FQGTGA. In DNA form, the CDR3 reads TGTGCCAGCAGTTCCGGTGGGACACCCACCGGGGAGCTGTTTTTT. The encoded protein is CASSSGGTPTGELFF.

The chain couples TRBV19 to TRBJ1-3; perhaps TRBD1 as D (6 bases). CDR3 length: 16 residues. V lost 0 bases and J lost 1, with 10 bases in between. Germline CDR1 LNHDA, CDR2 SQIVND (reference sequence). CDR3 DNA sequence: TGTGCCAGTAGTATAGACAGGGGCAAGTCTGGAAACACCATATATTTT. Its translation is CASSIDRGKSGNTIYF.

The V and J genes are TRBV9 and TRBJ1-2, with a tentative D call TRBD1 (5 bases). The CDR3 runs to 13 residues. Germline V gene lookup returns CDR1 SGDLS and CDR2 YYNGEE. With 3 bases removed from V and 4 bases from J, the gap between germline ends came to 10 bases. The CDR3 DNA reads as TGTGCCAGCAGCGCGGACATCGGCTATGGCTACACCTTC. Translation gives CASSADIGYGYTF.

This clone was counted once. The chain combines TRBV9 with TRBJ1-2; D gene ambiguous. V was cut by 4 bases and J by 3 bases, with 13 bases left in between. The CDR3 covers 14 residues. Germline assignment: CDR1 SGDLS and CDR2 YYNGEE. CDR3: CASSMDPADYGYTF. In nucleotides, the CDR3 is TGTGCCAGCAGCATGGATCCTGCGGACTATGGCTACACCTTC.

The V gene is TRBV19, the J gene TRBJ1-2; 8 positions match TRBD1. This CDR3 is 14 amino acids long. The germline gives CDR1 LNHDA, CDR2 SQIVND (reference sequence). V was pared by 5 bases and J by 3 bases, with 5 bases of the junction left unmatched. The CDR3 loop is CASSGQGAHYGYTF. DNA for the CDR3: TGTGCCAGTAGTGGCCAGGGGGCCCACTATGGCTACACCTTC.

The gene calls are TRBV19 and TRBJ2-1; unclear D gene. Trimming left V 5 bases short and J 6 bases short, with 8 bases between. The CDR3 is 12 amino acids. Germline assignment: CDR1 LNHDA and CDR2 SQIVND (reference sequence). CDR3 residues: CASSPRLNEQFF. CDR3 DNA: TGTGCCAGTAGTCCCAGACTCAATGAGCAGTTCTTC.

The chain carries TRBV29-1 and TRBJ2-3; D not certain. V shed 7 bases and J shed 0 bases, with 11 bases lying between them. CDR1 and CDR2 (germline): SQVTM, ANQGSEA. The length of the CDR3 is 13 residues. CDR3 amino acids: CSGSPTSTDTQYF. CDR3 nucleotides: TGCAGCGGTTCTCCTACTAGCACAGATACGCAGTATTTT.

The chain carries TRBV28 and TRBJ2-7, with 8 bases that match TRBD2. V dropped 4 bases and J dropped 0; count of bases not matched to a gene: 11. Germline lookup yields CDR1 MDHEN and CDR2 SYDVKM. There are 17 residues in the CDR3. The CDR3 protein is CASSSPRGGLTSYEQYF. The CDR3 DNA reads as TGTGCCAGCAGTTCCCCCCGGGGGGGTTTGACCTCCTACGAGCAGTACTTC. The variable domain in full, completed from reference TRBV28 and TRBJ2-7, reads DVKVTQSSRYLVKRTGEKVFLECVQDMDHENMFWYRQDPGLGLRLIYFSYDVKMKEKGDIPEGYSVSREKKERFSLILESASTNQTSMYLCASSSPRGGLTSYEQYFGPGTRLTVT.

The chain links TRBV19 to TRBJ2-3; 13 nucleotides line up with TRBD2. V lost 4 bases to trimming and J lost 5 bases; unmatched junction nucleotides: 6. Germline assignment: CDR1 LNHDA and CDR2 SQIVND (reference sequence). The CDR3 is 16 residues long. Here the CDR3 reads CASSTGLAGPGDTQYF. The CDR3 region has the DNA TGTGCCAGTAGTACGGGACTAGCGGGACCTGGAGATACGCAGTATTTT.

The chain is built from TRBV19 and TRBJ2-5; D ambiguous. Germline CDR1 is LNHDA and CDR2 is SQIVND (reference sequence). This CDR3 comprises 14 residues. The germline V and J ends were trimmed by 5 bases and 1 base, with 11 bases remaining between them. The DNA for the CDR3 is TGTGCCAGTAGTGCCTCCAGGTTCCAAGAGACCCAGTACTTC. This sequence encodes CASSASRFQETQYF.

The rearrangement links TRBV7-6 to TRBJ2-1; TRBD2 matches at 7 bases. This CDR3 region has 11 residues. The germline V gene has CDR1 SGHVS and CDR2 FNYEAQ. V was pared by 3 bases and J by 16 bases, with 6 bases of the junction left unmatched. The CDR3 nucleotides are TGTGCCAGCAGCTTTGCGGGGGTACCCTTCTTC. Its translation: CASSFAGVPFF. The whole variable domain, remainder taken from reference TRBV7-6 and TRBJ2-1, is GAGVSQSPRYKVTKRGQDVALRCDPISGHVSLYWYRQALGQGPEFLTYFNYEAQQDKSGLPNDRFSAERPEGSISTLTIQRTEQRDSAMYRCASSFAGVPFFGPGTRLTVL.

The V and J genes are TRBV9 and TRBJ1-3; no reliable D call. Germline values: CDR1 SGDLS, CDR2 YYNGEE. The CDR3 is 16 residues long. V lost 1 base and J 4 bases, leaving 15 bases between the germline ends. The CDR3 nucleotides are TGTGCCAGCAGCGTACCTCCCCTCGAGTCGGGAAACACCATATATTTT. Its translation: CASSVPPLESGNTIYF.

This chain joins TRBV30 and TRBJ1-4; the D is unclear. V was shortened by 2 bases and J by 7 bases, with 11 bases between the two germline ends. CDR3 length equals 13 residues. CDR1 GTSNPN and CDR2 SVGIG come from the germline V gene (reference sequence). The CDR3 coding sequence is TGTGCCTGGAGTCCACCCTCGAGTGAAAAACTGTTTTTT. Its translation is CAWSPPSSEKLFF.

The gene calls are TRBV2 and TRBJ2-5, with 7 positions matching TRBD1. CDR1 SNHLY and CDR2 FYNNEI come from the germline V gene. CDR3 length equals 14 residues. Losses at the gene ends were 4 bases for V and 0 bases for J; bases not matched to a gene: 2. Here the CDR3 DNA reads TGTGCCAGCAGTGGGACAGGCTACCAAGAGACCCAGTACTTC. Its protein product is CASSGTGYQETQYF. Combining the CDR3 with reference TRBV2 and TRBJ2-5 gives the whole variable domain EPEVTQTPSHQVTQMGQEVILRCVPISNHLYFYWYRQILGQKVEFLVSFYNNEISEKSEIFDDQFSVERPDGSNFTLKIRSTKLEDSAMYFCASSGTGYQETQYFGPGTRLLVL.

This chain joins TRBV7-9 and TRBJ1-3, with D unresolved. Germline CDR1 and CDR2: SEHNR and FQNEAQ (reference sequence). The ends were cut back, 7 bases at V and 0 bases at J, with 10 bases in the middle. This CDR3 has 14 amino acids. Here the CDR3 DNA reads TGTGCCAGCAACAAACAGAGCTCTGGAAACACCATATATTTT. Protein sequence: CASNKQSSGNTIYF.